This entry describes one T cell receptor (beta chain). This sample stems from a study of blood T cell repertoires in COVID-19. Study in general: T cells, B-cell-depleted T cells, or PBMCs provided the cDNA or gDNA that served as material.

The authors' processing: Reference gene primer amplification gave estimated nucleated cell counts. TCRdb's table, derived via immunoSEQ multiplex PCR, lists solely in-frame clones and lacks some. That table supplies the V and J calls and clone size; D and trimming were determined from the DNA. The sample has fewer than 350,000 clones; 70% to 90% are singletons. This CDR3 is 17 amino acids long. The genes are TRBV7-5 and TRBJ2-3; the table's D call, TRBD2, has no DNA check behind it. TRBV7-5 is a pseudogene locus. The sequencing input was peripheral blood. The clonotype comes from a human donor in a cohort sampled during active COVID-19. CDR3 amino acids: CVRSRPPGLAGVDTQYF. The CDR3 coding sequence is TGTGTCAGAAGCCGGCCACCGGGACTAGCGGGGGTTGATACGCAGTATTTT.